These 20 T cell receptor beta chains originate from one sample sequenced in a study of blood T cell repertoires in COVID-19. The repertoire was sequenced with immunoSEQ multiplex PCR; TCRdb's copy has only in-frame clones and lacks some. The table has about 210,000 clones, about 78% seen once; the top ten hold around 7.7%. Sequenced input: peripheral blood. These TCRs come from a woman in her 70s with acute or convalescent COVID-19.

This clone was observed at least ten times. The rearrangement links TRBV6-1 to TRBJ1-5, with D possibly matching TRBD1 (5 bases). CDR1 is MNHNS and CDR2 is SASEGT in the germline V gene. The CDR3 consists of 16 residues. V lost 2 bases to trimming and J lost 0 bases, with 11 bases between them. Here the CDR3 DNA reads TGTGCCAGCAGTGAACAGGGCCCGAATAGCAATCAGCCCCAGCATTTT. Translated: CASSEQGPNSNQPQHF.

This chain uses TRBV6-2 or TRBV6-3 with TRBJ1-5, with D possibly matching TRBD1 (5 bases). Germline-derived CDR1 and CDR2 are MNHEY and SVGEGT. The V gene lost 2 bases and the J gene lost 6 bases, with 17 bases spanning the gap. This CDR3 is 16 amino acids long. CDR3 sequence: CASSYGFGGTGQPQHF. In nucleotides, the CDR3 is TGTGCCAGCAGTTACGGGTTTGGGGGGACGGGTCAGCCCCAGCATTTT.

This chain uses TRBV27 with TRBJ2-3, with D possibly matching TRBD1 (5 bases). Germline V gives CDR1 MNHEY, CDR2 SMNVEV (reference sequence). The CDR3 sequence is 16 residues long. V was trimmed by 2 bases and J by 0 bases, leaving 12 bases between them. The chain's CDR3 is CASSLGAGTSTDTQYF. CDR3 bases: TGTGCCAGCAGTTTAGGGGCAGGAACTAGCACAGATACGCAGTATTTT.

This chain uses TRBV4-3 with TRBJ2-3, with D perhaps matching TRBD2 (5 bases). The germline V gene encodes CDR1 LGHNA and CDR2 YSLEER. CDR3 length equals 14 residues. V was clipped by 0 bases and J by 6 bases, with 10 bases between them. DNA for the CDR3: TGCGCCAGCAGCCAAGATTCGGGGTTCGATACGCAGTATTTT. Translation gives CASSQDSGFDTQYF.

CDR3 DNA: TGTGCCAGCAGCTTTAGGGGGACCTACGAGCAGTACTTC. Residues: CASSFRGTYEQYF. The gene calls are TRBV5-6 and TRBJ2-7; D possibly corresponds to TRBD1 (6 bases). The V gene's germline CDR1 is SGHDT and CDR2 YYEEEE. Trimming cost V 2 bases and J 2 bases, with 8 bases left between them. The CDR3 contains 13 residues.

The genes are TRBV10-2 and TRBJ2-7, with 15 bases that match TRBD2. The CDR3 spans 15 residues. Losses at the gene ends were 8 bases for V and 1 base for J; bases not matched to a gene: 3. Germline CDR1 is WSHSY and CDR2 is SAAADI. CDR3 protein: CASSGLAGGSYEQYF. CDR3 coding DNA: TGCGCCAGCTCGGGACTAGCGGGGGGTTCCTACGAGCAGTACTTC.

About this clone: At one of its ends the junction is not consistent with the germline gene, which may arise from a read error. The DNA of the CDR3 is TGTGCCTGGAGGGGGGCAGAAACGCAGTATTTT. This translates into CAWRGAETQYF. The genes are TRBV30 and TRBJ2-3; possibly TRBD1 for D (6 bases). This CDR3 comprises 11 residues. Germline CDR1 GTSNPN, CDR2 SVGIG (reference sequence).

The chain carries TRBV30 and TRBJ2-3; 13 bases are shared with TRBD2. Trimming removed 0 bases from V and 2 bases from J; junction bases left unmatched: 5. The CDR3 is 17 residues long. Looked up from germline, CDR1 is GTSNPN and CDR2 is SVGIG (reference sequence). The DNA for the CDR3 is TGTGCCTGGAGTGTTGGACTAGCGGGGGTAGTCACAGATACGCAGTATTTT. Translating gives CAWSVGLAGVVTDTQYF.

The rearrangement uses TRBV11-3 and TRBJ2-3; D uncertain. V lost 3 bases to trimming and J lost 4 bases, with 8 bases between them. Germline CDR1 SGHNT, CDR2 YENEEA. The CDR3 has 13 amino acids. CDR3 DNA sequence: TGTGCCAGCAGCTTGGGCCCCTCAGATACGCAGTATTTT. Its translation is CASSLGPSDTQYF.

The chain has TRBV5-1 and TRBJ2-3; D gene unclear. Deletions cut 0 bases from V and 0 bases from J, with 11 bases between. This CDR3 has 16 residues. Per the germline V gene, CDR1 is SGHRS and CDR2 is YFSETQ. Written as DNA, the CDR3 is TGCGCCAGCAGCTTGGGCCAGACATCTAGCACAGATACGCAGTATTTT. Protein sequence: CASSLGQTSSTDTQYF. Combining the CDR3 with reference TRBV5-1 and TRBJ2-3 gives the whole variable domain KAGVTQTPRYLIKTRGQQVTLSCSPISGHRSVSWYQQTPGQGLQFLFEYFSETQRNKGNFPGRFSGRQFSNSRSEMNVSTLELGDSALYLCASSLGQTSSTDTQYFGPGTRLTVL.

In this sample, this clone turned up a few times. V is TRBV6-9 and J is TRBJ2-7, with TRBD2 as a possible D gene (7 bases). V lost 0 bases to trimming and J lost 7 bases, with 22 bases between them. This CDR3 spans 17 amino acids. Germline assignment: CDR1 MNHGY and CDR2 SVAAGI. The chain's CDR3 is CASSYSLRGPFGGEQYV. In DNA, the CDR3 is TGTGCCAGCAGTTATTCCTTGCGGGGGCCCTTTGGTGGGGAGCAGTACGTC.

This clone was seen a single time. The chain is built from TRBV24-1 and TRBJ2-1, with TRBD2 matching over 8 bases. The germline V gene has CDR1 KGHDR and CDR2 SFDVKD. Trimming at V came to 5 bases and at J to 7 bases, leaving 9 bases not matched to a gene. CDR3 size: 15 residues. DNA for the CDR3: TGTGCCACCAGTGGGACCGGGGGGGCAGGGAATGAGCAGTTCTTC. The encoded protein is CATSGTGGAGNEQFF.

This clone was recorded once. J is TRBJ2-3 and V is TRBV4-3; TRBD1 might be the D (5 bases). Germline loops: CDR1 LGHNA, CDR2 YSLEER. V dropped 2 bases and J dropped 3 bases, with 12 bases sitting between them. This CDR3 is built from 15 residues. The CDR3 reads CASSQQTASTDTQYF. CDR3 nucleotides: TGCGCCAGCAGCCAACAGACAGCTTCTACAGATACGCAGTATTTT.

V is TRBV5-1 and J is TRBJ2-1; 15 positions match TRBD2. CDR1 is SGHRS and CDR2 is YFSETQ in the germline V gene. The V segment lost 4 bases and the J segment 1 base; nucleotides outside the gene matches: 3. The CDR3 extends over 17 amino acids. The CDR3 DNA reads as TGCGCCAGCAGCCCTGGACTAGCGGGGGGGTCCTACAATGAGCAGTTCTTC. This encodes CASSPGLAGGSYNEQFF.

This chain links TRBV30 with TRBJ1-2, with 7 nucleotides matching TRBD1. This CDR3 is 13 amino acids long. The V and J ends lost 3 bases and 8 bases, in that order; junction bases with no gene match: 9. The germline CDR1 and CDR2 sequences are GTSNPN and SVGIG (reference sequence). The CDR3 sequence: CAWSAKPGQGYTF. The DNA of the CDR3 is TGTGCCTGGAGCGCAAAACCGGGACAGGGCTACACCTTC.

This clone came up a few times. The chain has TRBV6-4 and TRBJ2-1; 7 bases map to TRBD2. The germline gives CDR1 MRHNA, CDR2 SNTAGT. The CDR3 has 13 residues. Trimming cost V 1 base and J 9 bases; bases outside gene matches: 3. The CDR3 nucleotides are TGTGCCAGCAGTGACTTTGGGGGGGGTGAGCAGTTCTTC. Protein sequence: CASSDFGGGEQFF.

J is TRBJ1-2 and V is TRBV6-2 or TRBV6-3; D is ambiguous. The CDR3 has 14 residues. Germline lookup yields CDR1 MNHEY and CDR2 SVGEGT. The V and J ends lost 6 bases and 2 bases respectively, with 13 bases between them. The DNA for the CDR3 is TGTGCCAGCAGCCGGGGAGAAGAGAACTATGGCTACACCTTC. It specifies CASSRGEENYGYTF.

The CDR3: CASRRGGTQETQYF. CDR3 nucleotides: TGTGCCAGCAGGAGGGGGGGAACCCAAGAGACCCAGTACTTC. This chain joins TRBV2 and TRBJ2-5; D is perhaps TRBD2 (7 bases). V was shortened by 6 bases and J by 1 base, with 12 bases between the two germline ends. Germline CDR1 reads SNHLY; CDR2 reads FYNNEI. The CDR3 has 14 residues.

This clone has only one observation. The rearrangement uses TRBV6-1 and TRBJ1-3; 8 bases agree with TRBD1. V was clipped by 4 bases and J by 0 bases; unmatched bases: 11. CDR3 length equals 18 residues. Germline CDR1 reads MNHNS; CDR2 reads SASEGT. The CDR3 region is CASSATVTGASSGNTIYF. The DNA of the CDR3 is TGTGCCAGCAGTGCTACGGTGACAGGGGCCAGCTCTGGAAACACCATATATTTT.

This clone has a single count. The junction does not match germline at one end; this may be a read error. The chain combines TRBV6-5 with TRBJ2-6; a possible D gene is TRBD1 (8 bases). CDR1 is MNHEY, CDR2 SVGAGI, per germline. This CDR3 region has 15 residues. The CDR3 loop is CASTPVNRGGNVLTF. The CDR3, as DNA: TGTGCCAGCACACCCGTTAACAGGGGGGGCAACGTCCTGACTTTC.